This TCR beta chain is from a study of regulatory T cells in long-lasting Graves disease. As for the study in general: Newly diagnosed Graves' patients took antithyroid drugs under 3 months.

Per germline, CDR1 MRHNA and CDR2 SNTAGT. V lost 8 bases to trimming and J lost 4 bases, with 11 bases between them. The length of the CDR3 is 13 residues. The time point was: newly diagnosed GD, antithyroid drugs for less than 3 months. Making the TCR library involved RNA that had been extracted from PBMCs. Investigators prepared the TCR beta libraries by applying iRepertoire HTBI primers and Arm-PCR of CDR3 regions. TCRdb processed the multiplex PCR reads anew with MiXCR; each CDR3 protein has one entry. The repertoire includes 300,000 to 400,000 distinct CDR3 sequences, 16% of them detected once, and roughly 29% sits in the top ten. These data also formed part of another study, on T cells in Graves' hyperthyroidism and ophthalmopathy. As that report states: The primer set for the first-round RT-PCR of the TCR CDR3 was HTBI. Progression to ophthalmopathy was predicted a median of roughly 6.6 months early.

The sample was peripheral blood mononuclear cells (PBMCs), taken at new diagnosis, from a patient treated with antithyroid drugs. The chain has TRBV6-4 and TRBJ2-2; D remains ambiguous. The clonotype was recovered from a man between 40 and 49 years old with Graves disease. The CDR3 sequence is CASSTTSTGELFF. The CDR3 nucleotides are TGTGCCAGCTCTACAACCTCCACCGGGGAGCTGTTTTTT.